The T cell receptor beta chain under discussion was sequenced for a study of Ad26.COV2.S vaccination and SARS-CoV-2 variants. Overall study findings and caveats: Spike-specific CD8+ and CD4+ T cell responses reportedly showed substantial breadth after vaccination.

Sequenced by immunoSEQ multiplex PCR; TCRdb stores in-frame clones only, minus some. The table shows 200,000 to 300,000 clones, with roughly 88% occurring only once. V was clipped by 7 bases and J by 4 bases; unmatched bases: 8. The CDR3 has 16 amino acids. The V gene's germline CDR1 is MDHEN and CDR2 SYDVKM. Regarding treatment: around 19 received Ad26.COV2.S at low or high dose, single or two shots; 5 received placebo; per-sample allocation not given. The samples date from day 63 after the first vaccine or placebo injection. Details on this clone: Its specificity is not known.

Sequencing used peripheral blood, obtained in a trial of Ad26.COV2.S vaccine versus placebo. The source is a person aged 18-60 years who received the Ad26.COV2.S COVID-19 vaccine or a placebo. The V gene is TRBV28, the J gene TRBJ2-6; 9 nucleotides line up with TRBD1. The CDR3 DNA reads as TGTGCCAGCAAAACAGGGGGCGCGGAAGGGGCCAACGTCCTGACTTTC. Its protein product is CASKTGGAEGANVLTF.